This TCR beta chain came from a study of CD8 T cells in Susac syndrome. Comment on this clonotype: Its matching antigen is unknown.

The CDR3 length is 13 residues. Germline assignment: CDR1 DFQATT and CDR2 SNEGSKA (reference sequence). Deletions cut 6 bases from V and 4 bases from J, with 16 bases between. Study results and caveats: The number of individuals included in the study's TCR sequencing and HLA analysis was acknowledged as relatively small.

Random-hexamer reverse transcription was applied to roughly 0.45 to 1 ug RNA. TCRdb analysed the immunoSEQ multiplex PCR reads with MiXCR anew, one entry per CDR3 protein. Found here are approximately 190,000 distinct CDR3 sequences, roughly 92% of them singletons; the top ten hold around 0.1%. This clonotype was obtained from a human donor in good health. Input material: CD4+ T cells from PBMCs. The chain uses TRBV20-1 and TRBJ2-7; weak D call: TRBD2 (5 bases). The CDR3 spells CSAPAGPSYEQYF. DNA of the CDR3: TGCAGTGCCCCGGCGGGCCCATCGTACGAGCAGTACTTC.